These T cell receptor beta chains were read from a single sample in a study of Graves' ophthalmopathy and Graves' hyperthyroidism. TCRdb re-analysed the multiplex PCR reads in MiXCR, keeping a single row per CDR3 protein. The sample yields hundreds of thousands of distinct CDR3 sequences, 13% to 15% seen once. The specimen was blood. The receptors here all came from a woman aged 25 to 45 with Graves' ophthalmopathy. Each CDR3 is given with its conserved first and last residue. D genes are given only for firm matches. Size values are once, few and many counts, or a class for expanded clones, and some rows have none.

j_gene | abundance | v_gene | d_gene | CDR3aa | CDR3nt
TRBJ2-7 | many | TRBV6-5 | . | CASSIGRGSYEQYF | TGTGCCAGCAGTATCGGACGAGGATCCTACGAGCAGTACTTC
TRBJ1-1 | many | TRBV19 | TRBD1 | CASRTGAMNTEAFF | TGTGCCAGTAGGACAGGGGCAATGAACACTGAAGCTTTCTTT
TRBJ2-2 | . | TRBV11-3 | . | CASSSTLGELFF | TGTGCCAGCAGCTCCACCCTTGGGGAGCTGTTTTTT
TRBJ2-7 | many | TRBV30 | TRBD2 | CAWRGPTSGPYEQYF | TGTGCCTGGAGGGGACCGACTAGCGGTCCCTACGAGCAGTACTTC
TRBJ2-7 | many | TRBV12-3/TRBV12-4 | TRBD2 | CASSFSGTSGTGEQYF | TGTGCCAGCAGTTTTTCAGGCACTAGCGGGACGGGCGAGCAGTACTTC
TRBJ2-7 | . | TRBV2 | . | CASSEIGAVTAPWDEQYF | TGTGCCAGCAGTGAAATAGGCGCGGTGACAGCTCCCTGGGACGAGCAGTACTTC
TRBJ2-7 | many | TRBV6-2/TRBV6-3 | TRBD1 | CASSRGRPVGQGNHEQYF | TGTGCCAGCAGTCGGGGACGTCCTGTGGGACAGGGTAACCACGAGCAGTACTTC
TRBJ1-2 | many | TRBV6-5 | . | CASSYLGGHYGYTF | TGTGCCAGCAGTTACCTCGGGGGCCACTATGGCTACACCTTC
TRBJ1-1 | many | TRBV6-1 | . | CASSVIDANTEAFF | TGTGCCAGCAGTGTGATAGACGCTAACACTGAAGCTTTCTTT
TRBJ2-3 | many | TRBV20-1 | . | CSARRDGPDTQYF | TGCAGTGCGCGAAGGGATGGCCCAGATACGCAGTATTTT
TRBJ2-7 | many | TRBV4-1 | . | CASSQGDGIYEQYF | TGCGCCAGCAGCCAAGGGGACGGAATCTACGAGCAGTACTTC
TRBJ2-2 | . | TRBV12-3/TRBV12-4 | . | CASSPDKQAFGELFF | TGTGCCAGCAGCCCTGACAAACAGGCCTTCGGGGAGCTGTTTTTT
TRBJ2-5 | few | TRBV30 | . | CAWRGPGTTHEGTQYF | TGTGCCTGGAGGGGGCCCGGGACAACCCATGAAGGGACCCAGTACTTC
TRBJ2-5 | many | TRBV6-5 | . | CASSYESKRETQYF | TGTGCCAGCAGTTATGAGAGTAAAAGGGAGACCCAGTACTTC
TRBJ1-5 | many | TRBV20-1 | . | CSASGRGNQPQHF | TGCAGTGCTAGTGGCCGAGGCAATCAGCCCCAGCATTTT
TRBJ1-1 | many | TRBV29-1 | TRBD1 | CSVGTGVTEAFF | TGCAGCGTTGGGACAGGGGTAACTGAAGCTTTCTTT
TRBJ2-5 | many | TRBV3-1 | . | CASSSTTGTGVSQYF | TGTGCCAGCAGCTCTACCACAGGGACCGGCGTTTCCCAGTACTTC